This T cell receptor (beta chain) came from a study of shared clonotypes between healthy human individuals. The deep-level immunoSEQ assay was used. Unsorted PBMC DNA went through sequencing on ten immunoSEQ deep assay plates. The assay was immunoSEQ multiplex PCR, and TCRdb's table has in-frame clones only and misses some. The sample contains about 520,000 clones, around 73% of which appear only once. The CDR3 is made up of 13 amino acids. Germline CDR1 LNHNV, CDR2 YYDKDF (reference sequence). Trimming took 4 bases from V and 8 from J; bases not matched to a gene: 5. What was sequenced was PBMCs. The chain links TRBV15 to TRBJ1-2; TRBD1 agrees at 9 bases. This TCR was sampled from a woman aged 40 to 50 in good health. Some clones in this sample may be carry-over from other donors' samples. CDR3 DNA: TGTGCCACCAGCACGGACAGGGGTAACGGCTACACCTTC. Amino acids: CATSTDRGNGYTF.